The 23 T cell receptor beta chains listed next were all sequenced from one sample in a study of blood T cell repertoires in COVID-19. Measured with immunoSEQ multiplex PCR; TCRdb has only the in-frame clones, and not every one. The sample consists of some 150,000 clones, roughly 87% of them appearing once. The sequenced sample consisted of peripheral blood. The receptors derive from a woman between 55 and 75 years old with active or convalescent COVID-19.

This clone has just a few counts. The chain uses TRBV7-2 and TRBJ1-1; no reliable D call. Germline CDR1 SGHTA, CDR2 FQGNSA. Deletions cut 5 bases from V and 7 bases from J, with 14 bases between. The CDR3 loop spans 13 amino acids. The CDR3 region is CASSERQDLEAFF. In DNA form, the CDR3 reads TGTGCCAGCAGCGAAAGACAAGACCTTGAAGCTTTCTTT.

This clone showed up just once. This chain connects TRBV3-1 (or the pseudogene TRBV3-2) to TRBJ2-1; 13 bases match TRBD2. The CDR3 spans 15 residues. After removal of 3 bases from V and 12 bases from J, the junction contained 8 bases not matched to a gene. Per germline, CDR1 LGHDT and CDR2 YNNKEL (reference sequence). The CDR3 loop is CASSQTLAGGSRQFF. The CDR3 coding sequence is TGTGCCAGCAGCCAGACACTAGCGGGGGGGTCGAGGCAGTTCTTC.

This clone has only a few counts. V is TRBV7-9 and J is TRBJ1-2, with TRBD1 as a possible D gene (6 bases). V dropped 5 bases and J dropped 7 bases, with 11 bases sitting between them. This CDR3 region has 12 residues. The V gene's germline CDR1 is SEHNR and CDR2 FQNEAQ (reference sequence). In DNA, the CDR3 is TGTGCCAGCAGCGACCAAGGGGGTGGCTACACCTTC. This encodes CASSDQGGGYTF.

This clone showed up just a few times. The rearrangement joins TRBV19 to TRBJ2-7, with D perhaps matching TRBD2 (6 bases). CDR3 size: 13 residues. Germline-derived CDR1 and CDR2 are LNHDA and SQIVND (reference sequence). V lost 11 bases, J lost 0 bases, and 14 bases lay in between. In nucleotides, the CDR3 is TGTGCCTCAAGGGGAGGACTCTCCTACGAGCAGTACTTC. As protein: CASRGGLSYEQYF.

The chain uses TRBV7-2 and TRBJ2-7, with 13 bases aligning to TRBD2. This CDR3 has 15 amino acids. Germline values: CDR1 SGHTA, CDR2 FQGNSA. V trimming: 7 bases; J trimming: 3 bases; junction bases outside the gene matches: 6. CDR3 region: CASNLWTSGGYEQYF. The CDR3 DNA reads TGTGCCAGCAACCTTTGGACTAGCGGGGGCTACGAGCAGTACTTC.

The rearrangement links TRBV5-1 to TRBJ1-4; TRBD1 aligns across 10 bases. The CDR3 contains 16 residues. Germline lookup yields CDR1 SGHRS and CDR2 YFSETQ. V was pared by 0 bases and J by 7 bases, with 6 bases of the junction left unmatched. For the CDR3, the DNA is TGCGCCAGCAGCTTGGAGGGACAGGGGCCAAGTGAAAAACTGTTTTTT. Translated: CASSLEGQGPSEKLFF.

J is TRBJ1-1 and V is TRBV7-9; D uncertain. With 7 bases removed from V and 0 bases from J, the gap between germline ends came to 12 bases. CDR3 length equals 14 residues. Germline-derived CDR1 and CDR2 are SEHNR and FQNEAQ (reference sequence). CDR3 coding DNA: TGTGCCAGCACCGGAGACGGAGTGAACACTGAAGCTTTCTTT. Translation gives CASTGDGVNTEAFF.

This rearrangement joins TRBV6-5 to TRBJ2-7; D may be TRBD2 (5 bases). From germline, CDR1 is MNHEY and CDR2 SVGAGI. V dropped 5 bases and J dropped 0 bases, with 14 bases sitting between them. This CDR3 spans 15 amino acids. This chain's CDR3 is CASSHGVGGSYEQYF. The DNA for the CDR3 is TGTGCCAGCAGTCACGGGGTTGGTGGCTCCTACGAGCAGTACTTC.

CDR3 DNA sequence: TGTGCCAGCAGCTTAGATTCGGGGACTCGAGCCACAGATACGCAGTATTTT. Its protein product is CASSLDSGTRATDTQYF. V and J are TRBV11-3 and TRBJ2-3; D perhaps matches TRBD2 (6 bases). V lost 0 bases and J 2 bases, leaving 15 bases between the germline ends. The CDR3 sequence is 17 residues long. The germline V gene encodes CDR1 SGHNT and CDR2 YENEEA.

The CDR3 here is CASSFLAPGTAQADTQYF. Here the CDR3 DNA reads TGTGCCAGCAGCTTCTTAGCCCCCGGGACAGCTCAAGCAGATACGCAGTATTTT. V is TRBV13 and J is TRBJ2-3, with 7 bases that match TRBD1. Trimming took 3 bases from V and 4 from J; bases not matched to a gene: 16. CDR3 length: 18 residues. Germline CDR1 reads PRHDT; CDR2 reads FYEKMQ (reference sequence).

V gene TRBV6-6 combines with J gene TRBJ1-4, with unresolved D. Deletions cut 2 bases from V and 4 bases from J, with 8 bases between. The CDR3 has 14 residues. Germline V gives CDR1 MNHNY, CDR2 SVGAGI (reference sequence). The DNA of the CDR3 is TGTGCCAGCAGTTACCCGGAGGATAATGAAAAACTGTTTTTT. Its protein product is CASSYPEDNEKLFF.

The chain combines TRBV13 with TRBJ2-2, with 10 bases matching TRBD2. Unmatched junction bases numbered 5, after V lost 6 bases and J lost 7 bases. Germline values: CDR1 PRHDT, CDR2 FYEKMQ (reference sequence). The CDR3 is 14 amino acids. CDR3 loop: CASRKAGGHGELFF. DNA for the CDR3: TGTGCCAGCAGGAAAGCGGGGGGGCACGGGGAGCTGTTTTTT.

The chain has TRBV3-1 (or the pseudogene TRBV3-2) and TRBJ1-2; perhaps TRBD1 as D (5 bases). Germline V gives CDR1 LGHDT, CDR2 YNNKEL (reference sequence). The V gene lost 4 bases and the J gene lost 3 bases, with 15 bases spanning the gap. The CDR3 is 15 residues long. The CDR3 coding sequence is TGTGCCAGCAGCCCAAACCAGGGCATTGACTATGGCTACACCTTC. This encodes CASSPNQGIDYGYTF.

The V and J genes are TRBV29-1 and TRBJ1-4; D perhaps matches TRBD1 (6 bases). Trimming removed 1 base from V and 8 bases from J, with 11 bases in between. From germline, CDR1 is SQVTM and CDR2 ANQGSEA. The CDR3 extends over 13 amino acids. The CDR3 is CSVEAQGGEKLFF. The CDR3 bases are TGCAGCGTTGAAGCACAGGGTGGCGAAAAACTGTTTTTT.

The chain joins TRBV7-2 to TRBJ1-2, with D maybe TRBD1 (5 bases). The germline gives CDR1 SGHTA, CDR2 FQGNSA. V was shortened by 2 bases and J by 8 bases, with 15 bases between the two germline ends. This CDR3 region has 14 residues. Here the CDR3 reads CASSLIPQGSGYTF. The CDR3 nucleotides are TGTGCCAGCAGCTTAATACCCCAGGGATCAGGCTACACCTTC.

CDR3 residues: CASSLWSGGQNKNTGELFF. The CDR3 nucleotides read TGTGCCAGCAGCCTTTGGAGCGGGGGCCAGAATAAGAACACCGGGGAGCTGTTTTTT. The chain links TRBV3-1 (or the pseudogene TRBV3-2) to TRBJ2-2; 8 positions agree with TRBD2. With V trimmed by 4 bases and J by 1 base, 14 bases remained unmatched. This CDR3 region has 19 residues. CDR1 and CDR2 from the germline V gene are LGHDT and YNNKEL (reference sequence).

The chain employs TRBV27 and TRBJ2-1, with 7 bases identical to TRBD1. CDR1 is MNHEY, CDR2 SMNVEV, per germline (reference sequence). This CDR3 has 17 residues. The junction had 17 bases not matched to a gene; V was cut back by 3 bases and J by 9 bases. In nucleotides, the CDR3 is TGTGCCAGCAGTTTGCCCCCCCGACAGGGTATAATAAGTGAGCAGTTCTTC. Translating gives CASSLPPRQGIISEQFF.

This chain joins TRBV5-1 and TRBJ1-1; D is perhaps TRBD1 (6 bases). The germline gives CDR1 SGHRS, CDR2 YFSETQ. Deletions cut 5 bases from V and 1 base from J, with 18 bases between. The CDR3 consists of 16 residues. CDR3 bases: TGCGCCAGCAGAGCCTTAGAACAGGGACCGAACACTGAAGCTTTCTTT. Translating gives CASRALEQGPNTEAFF. The complete variable domain, with remaining parts taken from reference TRBV5-1 and TRBJ1-1, reads KAGVTQTPRYLIKTRGQQVTLSCSPISGHRSVSWYQQTPGQGLQFLFEYFSETQRNKGNFPGRFSGRQFSNSRSEMNVSTLELGDSALYLCASRALEQGPNTEAFFGQGTRLTVV.

The V and J genes are TRBV5-1 and TRBJ2-7; weak D call: TRBD2 (6 bases). This CDR3 spans 14 amino acids. CDR1 and CDR2 from the germline V gene are SGHRS and YFSETQ. Trimming pared 4 bases from V and 3 bases from J, leaving 14 bases between. This CDR3 is CASSAGTDIYEQYF. In DNA form, the CDR3 reads TGCGCCAGCAGCGCCGGGACTGACATCTACGAGCAGTACTTC.

The chain has TRBV11-1 and TRBJ1-6; weak D call: TRBD1 (5 bases). V lost 2 bases to trimming and J lost 7 bases, with 6 bases between them. Germline CDR1 is SGHAT and CDR2 is FQDESV (reference sequence). The CDR3 covers 13 residues. The CDR3 is CASSLSGNSPLHF. The CDR3 coding sequence is TGTGCCAGCAGCTTATCAGGGAATTCACCCCTCCACTTT.

The chain has TRBV4-1 and TRBJ1-5; no reliable D call. The CDR3 length is 15 residues. From germline, CDR1 is MGHRA and CDR2 YSYEKL. Deletions cut 0 bases from V and 7 bases from J, with 13 bases between. In DNA form, the CDR3 reads TGCGCCAGCAGCCAAGACGGGAGTGGTTGGCAGCCCCAGCATTTT. This sequence encodes CASSQDGSGWQPQHF.

This chain links TRBV18 with TRBJ1-1; no reliable D call. Germline V lookup: CDR1 KGHSH, CDR2 LQKENI. V dropped 5 bases and J dropped 1 base, with 8 bases sitting between them. The CDR3 loop spans 13 amino acids. CDR3 DNA sequence: TGTGCCAGCTCAACCTCAGAGAACACTGAAGCTTTCTTT. Its translation: CASSTSENTEAFF.

The chain carries TRBV5-5 and TRBJ1-1; no reliable D call. The length of the CDR3 is 14 residues. V lost 2 bases and J lost 2, with 10 bases in between. The germline gives CDR1 SGHKS, CDR2 YYEKEE (reference sequence). CDR3 region: CASSFFEANTEAFF. Written as DNA, the CDR3 is TGTGCCAGCAGCTTTTTTGAAGCTAACACTGAAGCTTTCTTT. Full variable domain (outside the CDR3, taken from reference TRBV5-5 and TRBJ1-1): DAGVTQSPTHLIKTRGQQVTLRCSPISGHKSVSWYQQVLGQGPQFIFQYYEKEERGRGNFPDRFSARQFPNYSSELNVNALLLGDSALYLCASSFFEANTEAFFGQGTRLTVV.